The sequence of this T cell receptor beta chain was determined in a study of beta chain features in type 1 diabetes. Reverse transcribing all isolated RNA meant expressed TCRB transcripts were sequenced. Clones were read by immunoSEQ multiplex PCR, and TCRdb kept only the in-frame ones, dropping some. The sample has 150,000 to 170,000 clones; 10% are singletons. Trimming pared 8 bases from V and 0 bases from J, leaving 14 bases between. The CDR3 spans 15 residues. CDR1 and CDR2 from the germline V gene are ENHRY and SYGVKD. This clone occurred a few times. Its target is unknown. General study points: In every one of the four CD4+ subsets, TCRB CDR3s were moderately but significantly shorter in Type 1 diabetes patients.

The sequenced sample consisted of central memory CD4+ T cells from blood. The chain is built from TRBV10-3 and TRBJ1-5; possibly TRBD1 for D (5 bases). This receptor was identified in a man younger than 45 with type 1 diabetes. The CDR3 sequence is CAIGAGAFSNQPQHF. As DNA, the CDR3 is TGTGCCATCGGCGCTGGGGCATTTAGCAATCAGCCCCAGCATTTT.